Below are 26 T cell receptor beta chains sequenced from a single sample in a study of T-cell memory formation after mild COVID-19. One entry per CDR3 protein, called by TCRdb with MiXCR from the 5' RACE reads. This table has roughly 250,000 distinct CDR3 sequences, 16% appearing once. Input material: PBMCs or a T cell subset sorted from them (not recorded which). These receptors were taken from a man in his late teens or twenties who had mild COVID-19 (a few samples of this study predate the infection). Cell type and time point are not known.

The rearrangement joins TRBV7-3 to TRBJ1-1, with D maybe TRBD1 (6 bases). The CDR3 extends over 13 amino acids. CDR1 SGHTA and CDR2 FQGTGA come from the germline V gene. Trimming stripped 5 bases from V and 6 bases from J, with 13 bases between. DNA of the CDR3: TGTGCCAGCAGCAGGAGGGACAAATCTGAAGCTTTCTTT. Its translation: CASSRRDKSEAFF.

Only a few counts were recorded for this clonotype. The CDR3 loop is CASSFGTPNTEAFF. As DNA, the CDR3 is TGCGCCAGCAGCTTCGGGACACCGAACACTGAAGCTTTCTTT. The chain recombines TRBV5-1 with TRBJ1-1; D possibly corresponds to TRBD1 (6 bases). Per germline, CDR1 SGHRS and CDR2 YFSETQ. CDR3 length: 14 amino acids. Trimming removed 2 bases at V and 1 base at J, with 9 bases between.

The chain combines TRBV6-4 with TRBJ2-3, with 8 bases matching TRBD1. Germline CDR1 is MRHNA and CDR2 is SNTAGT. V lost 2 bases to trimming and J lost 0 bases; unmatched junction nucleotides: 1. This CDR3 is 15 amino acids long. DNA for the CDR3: TGTGCCAGCAGTGACAGGACAGGGAGCACAGATACGCAGTATTTT. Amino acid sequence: CASSDRTGSTDTQYF.

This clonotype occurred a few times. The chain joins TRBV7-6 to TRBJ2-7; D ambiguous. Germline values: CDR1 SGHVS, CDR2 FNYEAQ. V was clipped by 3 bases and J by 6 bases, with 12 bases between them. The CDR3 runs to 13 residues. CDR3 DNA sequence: TGTGCCAGCAGCTTTAACCTGGTTTCCGAGCAGTACGTC. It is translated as CASSFNLVSEQYV.

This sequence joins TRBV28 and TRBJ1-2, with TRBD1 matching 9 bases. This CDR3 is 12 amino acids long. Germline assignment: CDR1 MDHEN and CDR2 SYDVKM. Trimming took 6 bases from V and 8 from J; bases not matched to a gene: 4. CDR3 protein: CASRGTGQGYTF. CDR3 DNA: TGTGCCAGCAGGGGGACAGGGCAAGGCTACACCTTC.

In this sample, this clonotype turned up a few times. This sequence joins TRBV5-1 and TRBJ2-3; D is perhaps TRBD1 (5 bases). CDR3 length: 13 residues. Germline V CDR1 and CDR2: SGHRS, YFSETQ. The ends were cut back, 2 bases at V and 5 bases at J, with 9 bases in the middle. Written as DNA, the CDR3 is TGCGCCAGCAGCTTCGACCAGGGAGATACGCAGTATTTT. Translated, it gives CASSFDQGDTQYF.

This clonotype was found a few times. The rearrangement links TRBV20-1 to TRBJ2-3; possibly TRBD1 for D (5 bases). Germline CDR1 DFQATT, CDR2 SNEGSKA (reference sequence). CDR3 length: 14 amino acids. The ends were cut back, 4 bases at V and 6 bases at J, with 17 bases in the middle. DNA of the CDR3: TGCAGTGCTATGGGGCGGCCGTCCCGCGATACGCAGTATTTT. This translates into CSAMGRPSRDTQYF.

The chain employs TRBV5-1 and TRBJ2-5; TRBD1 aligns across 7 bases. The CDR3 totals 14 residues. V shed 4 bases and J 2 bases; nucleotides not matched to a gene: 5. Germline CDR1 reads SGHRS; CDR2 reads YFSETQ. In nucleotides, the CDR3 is TGCGCCAGCAGCAATGACAGGGTGCAAGAGACCCAGTACTTC. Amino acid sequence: CASSNDRVQETQYF.

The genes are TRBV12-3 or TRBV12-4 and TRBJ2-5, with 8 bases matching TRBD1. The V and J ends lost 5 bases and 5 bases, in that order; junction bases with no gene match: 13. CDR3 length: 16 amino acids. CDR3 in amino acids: CASSGSTGERMETQYF. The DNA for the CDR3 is TGTGCCAGCAGTGGATCGACAGGGGAGAGAATGGAGACCCAGTACTTC.

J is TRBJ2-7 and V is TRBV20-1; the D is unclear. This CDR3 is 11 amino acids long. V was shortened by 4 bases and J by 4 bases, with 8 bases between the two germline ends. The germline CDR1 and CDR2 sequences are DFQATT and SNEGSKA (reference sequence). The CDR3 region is CSATARYEQYV. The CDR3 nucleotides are TGCAGTGCTACAGCGCGTTACGAGCAGTACGTC.

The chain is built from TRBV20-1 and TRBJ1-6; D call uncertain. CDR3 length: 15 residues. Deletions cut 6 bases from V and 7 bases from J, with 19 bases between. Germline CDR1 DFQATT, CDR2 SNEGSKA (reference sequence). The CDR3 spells CSARNIGVGNSPLHF. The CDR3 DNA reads TGCAGTGCGAGGAACATCGGAGTAGGAAATTCACCCCTCCACTTT.

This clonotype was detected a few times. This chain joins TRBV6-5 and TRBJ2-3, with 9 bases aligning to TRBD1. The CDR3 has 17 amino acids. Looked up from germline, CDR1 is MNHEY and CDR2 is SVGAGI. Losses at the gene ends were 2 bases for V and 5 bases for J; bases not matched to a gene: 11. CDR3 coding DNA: TGTGCCAGCAGTTACCCACCATCGCCGGGACAGGGAGATACGCAGTATTTT. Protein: CASSYPPSPGQGDTQYF.

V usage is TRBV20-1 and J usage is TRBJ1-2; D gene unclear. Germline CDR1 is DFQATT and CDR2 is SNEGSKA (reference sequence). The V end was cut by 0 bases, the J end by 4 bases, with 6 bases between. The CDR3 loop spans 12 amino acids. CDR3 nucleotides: TGCAGTGCTAGAGACACCTTCTATGGCTACACCTTC. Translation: CSARDTFYGYTF.

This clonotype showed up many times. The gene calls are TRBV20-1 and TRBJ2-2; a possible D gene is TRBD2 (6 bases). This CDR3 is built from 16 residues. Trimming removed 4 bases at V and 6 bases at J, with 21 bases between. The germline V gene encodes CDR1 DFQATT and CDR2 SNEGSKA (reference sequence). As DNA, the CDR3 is TGCAGTGCTAAGAGCCGGGACTCCAACGTTCCCGGGGAGCTGTTTTTT. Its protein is CSAKSRDSNVPGELFF.

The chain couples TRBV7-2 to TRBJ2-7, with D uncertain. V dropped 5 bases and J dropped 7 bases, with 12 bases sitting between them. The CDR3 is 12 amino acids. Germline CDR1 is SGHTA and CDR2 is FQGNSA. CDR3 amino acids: CASSLTHGEQYF. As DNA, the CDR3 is TGTGCCAGCAGCCTGACCCATGGAGAGCAGTACTTC.

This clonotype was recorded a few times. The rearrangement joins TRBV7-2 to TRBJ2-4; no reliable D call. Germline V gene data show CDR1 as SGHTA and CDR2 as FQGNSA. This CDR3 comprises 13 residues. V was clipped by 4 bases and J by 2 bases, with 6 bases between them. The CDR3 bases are TGTGCCAGCAGCTCCCAAACCAAAAACATTCAGTACTTC. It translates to CASSSQTKNIQYF.

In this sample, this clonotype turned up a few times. The CDR3 here is CASSSTGISGYTF. For the CDR3, the DNA is TGTGCCAGCAGCTCGACAGGGATCAGTGGCTACACCTTC. The chain has TRBV7-8 and TRBJ1-2, with 7 bases identical to TRBD1. Germline CDR1 is SGHVS and CDR2 is FQNEAQ. J lost 7 bases, V lost 4 bases, and 6 bases had no gene match. CDR3 length equals 13 residues.

The CDR3 DNA follows: TGCGCCAGCTCGGAACTCAGTCAGGAGACCCAGTACTTC. It translates to CASSELSQETQYF. The J gene is TRBJ2-5, the V gene TRBV4-1; D gene uncertain. The CDR3 spans 13 residues. V lost 8 bases and J 5 bases, leaving 15 bases between the germline ends. Per the germline V gene, CDR1 is MGHRA and CDR2 is YSYEKL.

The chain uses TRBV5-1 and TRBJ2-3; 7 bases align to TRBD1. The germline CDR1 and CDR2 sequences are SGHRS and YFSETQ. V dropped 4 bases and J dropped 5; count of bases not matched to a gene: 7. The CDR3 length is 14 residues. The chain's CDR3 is CASSRQGPGDTQYF. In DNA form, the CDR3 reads TGCGCCAGCAGCCGACAGGGCCCTGGAGATACGCAGTATTTT.

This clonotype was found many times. The DNA of the CDR3 is TGTGCCAGCAGTTTGCACTCTGGAAACACCATATATTTT. Amino acid sequence: CASSLHSGNTIYF. The J gene is TRBJ1-3, the V gene TRBV12-3 or TRBV12-4; D unclear. This CDR3 spans 13 amino acids. V was trimmed by 3 bases and J by 0 bases, leaving 3 bases between them.

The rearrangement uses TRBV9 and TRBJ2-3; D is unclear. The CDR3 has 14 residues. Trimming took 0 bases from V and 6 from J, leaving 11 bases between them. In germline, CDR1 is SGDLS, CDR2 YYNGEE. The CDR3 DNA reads TGTGCCAGCAGCGTAGGGTCAGTAACGGATACGCAGTATTTT. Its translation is CASSVGSVTDTQYF. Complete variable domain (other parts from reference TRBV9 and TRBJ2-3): DSGVTQTPKHLITATGQRVTLRCSPRSGDLSVYWYQQSLDQGLQFLIQYYNGEERAKGNILERFSAQQFPDLHSELNLSSLELGDSALYFCASSVGSVTDTQYFGPGTRLTVL.

CDR3 in DNA: TGTGCCAGCAGCTTACAGCGGGGGCGCGATACGCAGTATTTT. As protein: CASSLQRGRDTQYF. The chain has TRBV7-6 and TRBJ2-3; 8 positions agree with TRBD2. Germline V gene lookup returns CDR1 SGHVS and CDR2 FNYEAQ. The V gene end was trimmed by 2 bases and the J gene end by 6 bases; junction bases not matched to a gene: 4. The CDR3 totals 14 residues.

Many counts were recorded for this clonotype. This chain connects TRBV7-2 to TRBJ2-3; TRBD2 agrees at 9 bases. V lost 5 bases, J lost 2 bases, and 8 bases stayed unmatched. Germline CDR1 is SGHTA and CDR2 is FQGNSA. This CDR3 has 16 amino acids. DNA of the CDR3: TGTGCCAGCAGCCCGTTAGCGGGGGCGTACACAGATACGCAGTATTTT. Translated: CASSPLAGAYTDTQYF.

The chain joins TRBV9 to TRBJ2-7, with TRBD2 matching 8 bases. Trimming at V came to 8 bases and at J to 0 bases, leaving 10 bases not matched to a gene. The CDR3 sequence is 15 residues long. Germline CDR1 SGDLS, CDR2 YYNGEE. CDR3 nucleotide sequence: TGTGCCAGGACGGGGGGGAACCAGCCCTCCTACGAGCAGTACTTC. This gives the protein CARTGGNQPSYEQYF.

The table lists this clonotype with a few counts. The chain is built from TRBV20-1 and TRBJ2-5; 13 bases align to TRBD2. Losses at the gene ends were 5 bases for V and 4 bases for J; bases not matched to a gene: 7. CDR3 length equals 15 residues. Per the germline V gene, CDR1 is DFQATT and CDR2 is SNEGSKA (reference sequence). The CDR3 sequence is CSAPGGTSGTETQYF. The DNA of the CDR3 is TGCAGTGCTCCCGGAGGGACTAGCGGGACAGAGACCCAGTACTTC.

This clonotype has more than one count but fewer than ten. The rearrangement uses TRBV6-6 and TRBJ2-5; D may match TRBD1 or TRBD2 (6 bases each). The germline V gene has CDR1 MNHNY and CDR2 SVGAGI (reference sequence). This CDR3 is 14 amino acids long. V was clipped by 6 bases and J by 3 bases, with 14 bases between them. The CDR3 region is CASRGKGGEETQYF. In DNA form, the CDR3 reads TGTGCCAGCAGGGGGAAGGGGGGAGAAGAGACCCAGTACTTC.